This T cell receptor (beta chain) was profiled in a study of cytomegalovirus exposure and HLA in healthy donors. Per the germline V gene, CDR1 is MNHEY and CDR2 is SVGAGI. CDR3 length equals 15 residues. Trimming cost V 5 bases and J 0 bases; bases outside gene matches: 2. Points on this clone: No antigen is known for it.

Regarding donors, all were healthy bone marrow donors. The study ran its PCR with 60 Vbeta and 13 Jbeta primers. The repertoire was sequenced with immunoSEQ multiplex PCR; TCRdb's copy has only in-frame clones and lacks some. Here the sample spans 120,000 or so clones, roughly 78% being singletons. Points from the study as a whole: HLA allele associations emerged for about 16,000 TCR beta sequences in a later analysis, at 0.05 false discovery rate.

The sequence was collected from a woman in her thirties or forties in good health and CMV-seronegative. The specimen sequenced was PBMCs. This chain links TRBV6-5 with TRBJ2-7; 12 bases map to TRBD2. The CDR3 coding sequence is TGTGCCAGCAGTCGGACTAGCGGGATCTCCTACGAGCAGTACTTC. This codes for CASSRTSGISYEQYF.